The 32 T cell receptor beta chains below were found in one sample sequenced in a study of T cells in Graves' hyperthyroidism and ophthalmopathy. Researchers took RNA transcripts and amplified the TCR beta CDR3 regions from them. The HTBI primer set served for first-round RT-PCR of the TCR CDR3. TCRdb called the multiplex PCR reads again in MiXCR, with one record for every CDR3 protein. The table lists 500,000 to 750,000 distinct CDR3 sequences, around 16% of them singletons, with roughly 7.3% in the top ten. The sequenced material came from blood. The receptors originated from a woman aged 25 to 39 with Graves' hyperthyroidism.

This clonotype occurred a few times. J is TRBJ2-2 and V is TRBV10-1, with a possible D match to TRBD2 (5 bases). With 6 bases removed from V and 7 bases from J, the gap between germline ends came to 9 bases. This CDR3 has 12 residues. CDR1 and CDR2 (germline): WNHNN, SYGVQD (reference sequence). CDR3 sequence reads: CASRSSSGELFF. The CDR3 nucleotides are TGCGCCAGCAGATCTAGCAGCGGGGAGCTGTTTTTT.

Regarding this clonotype: Sequence at one end of the junction differs from germline and may be a read error. The chain has TRBV6-9 and TRBJ2-2, with D possibly being TRBD2 (6 bases). The CDR3 runs to 14 residues. Germline values: CDR1 MNHGY, CDR2 SVAAGI. The CDR3 loop is CASSYIGGPGEPFF. In DNA, the CDR3 is TGTGCCAGCAGTTATATTGGAGGGCCCGGGGAGCCGTTTTTT.

This clonotype was observed at least ten times. V and J are TRBV20-1 and TRBJ2-7, with D maybe TRBD1 (5 bases). The CDR3 is 11 residues long. CDR1 is DFQATT, CDR2 SNEGSKA, per germline (reference sequence). The V end lost 5 bases, the J end lost 3 bases, and 8 bases lay between the germline ends. CDR3 sequence reads: CSAVDSYEQYF. DNA of the CDR3: TGCAGTGCTGTAGACAGCTACGAGCAGTACTTC.

The chain has TRBV7-9 and TRBJ2-3; TRBD1 matches 8 bases. The V segment lost 8 bases and the J segment 4 bases; nucleotides outside the gene matches: 2. This CDR3 has 12 amino acids. Germline lookup yields CDR1 SEHNR and CDR2 FQNEAQ (reference sequence). As DNA, the CDR3 is TGTGCCAGCGGACAGGGCGCAGATACGCAGTATTTT. Translation gives CASGQGADTQYF. The full variable domain, in which reference TRBV7-9 and TRBJ2-3 provide the parts outside the CDR3, is DTGVSQNPRHKITKRGQNVTFRCDPISEHNRLYWYRQTLGQGPEFLTYFQNEAQLEKSRLLSDRFSAERPKGSFSTLEIQRTEQGDSAMYLCASGQGADTQYFGPGTRLTVL.

The chain is built from TRBV3-1 and TRBJ2-1, with 7 bases fitting TRBD2. The CDR3 spans 15 residues. Per germline, CDR1 LGHDT and CDR2 YNNKEL (reference sequence). With 3 bases clipped from V and 5 bases from J, the junction kept 7 bases outside the gene matches. The DNA of the CDR3 is TGTGCCAGCAGCCACCGCGGGAGCGGAAACAATGAGCAGTTCTTC. Translating it yields CASSHRGSGNNEQFF.

This clonotype was seen a few times. This chain uses TRBV4-3 with TRBJ1-2; TRBD1 might be the D (5 bases). Trimming shortened V by 0 bases and J by 4 bases, and 9 bases separated the two germline ends. The germline V gene has CDR1 LGHNA and CDR2 YSLEER. The CDR3 is 14 amino acids. The CDR3 region is CASSQEEGRYGYTF. As DNA, the CDR3 is TGCGCCAGCAGCCAAGAAGAGGGGCGCTATGGCTACACCTTC.

This clonotype was observed at least ten times. The chain recombines TRBV11-2 with TRBJ1-1; no clear D. This CDR3 is built from 14 residues. The germline V and J ends were trimmed by 1 base and 5 bases, with 11 bases remaining between them. Germline V lookup: CDR1 SGHAT, CDR2 FQNNGV. Written as DNA, the CDR3 is TGTGCCAGCAGCTTAGTCCCTATCCCAACTGAAGCTTTCTTT. Its protein is CASSLVPIPTEAFF.

This clonotype was seen ten or more times. The chain recombines TRBV3-1 with TRBJ2-5; D may be TRBD2 (6 bases). Germline V gives CDR1 LGHDT, CDR2 YNNKEL (reference sequence). The CDR3 is 13 residues long. V was pared by 2 bases and J by 5 bases, with 9 bases between. CDR3 protein: CASSQPSAETQYF. The CDR3 region has the DNA TGTGCCAGCAGCCAACCTAGCGCGGAGACCCAGTACTTC.

This clonotype was counted between two and nine times. The rearrangement links TRBV6-5 to TRBJ1-2, with D perhaps TRBD1 (6 bases). The length of the CDR3 is 13 residues. In germline, CDR1 is MNHEY, CDR2 SVGAGI. Deletions cut 0 bases from V and 8 bases from J, with 10 bases between. CDR3 nucleotide sequence: TGTGCCAGCAGTTACTCCGGGGGCCGGGGCTACACCTTC. Its translation is CASSYSGGRGYTF.

This clonotype turned up a few times. The J gene is TRBJ2-2, the V gene TRBV7-3, with D possibly being TRBD2 (7 bases). The CDR3 spans 16 residues. Trimming pared 4 bases from V and 6 bases from J, leaving 18 bases between. Germline CDR1 reads SGHTA; CDR2 reads FQGTGA. The CDR3 sequence: CASSSIGGGPAGELFF. The CDR3 DNA follows: TGTGCCAGCAGCTCAATAGGGGGAGGGCCGGCCGGGGAGCTGTTTTTT.

This clonotype was seen many times. The chain joins TRBV29-1 to TRBJ2-7; the D is unclear. V was pared by 4 bases and J by 3 bases, with 10 bases between. This CDR3 contains 12 residues. CDR1 is SQVTM, CDR2 ANQGSEA, per germline. This CDR3 is CSVAGQDYEQYF. The CDR3 bases are TGCAGCGTTGCTGGCCAGGACTACGAGCAGTACTTC.

This clonotype was seen only a few times. The chain couples TRBV6-1 to TRBJ2-1; TRBD1 matches 7 bases. CDR3 length equals 14 residues. The V segment lost 7 bases and the J segment 5 bases; nucleotides outside the gene matches: 8. CDR1 MNHNS and CDR2 SASEGT come from the germline V gene. CDR3 nucleotide sequence: TGTGCCAGCAAAAGGGGGACAGATCACAATGAGCAGTTCTTC. Translated, it gives CASKRGTDHNEQFF.

CDR3 coding DNA: TGTGCCAGTAGGCTCGGGGCTGGGGCCAACGTCCTGACTTTC. It specifies CASRLGAGANVLTF. The chain is built from TRBV19 and TRBJ2-6; possible D gene TRBD2, 5 bases. Germline loops: CDR1 LNHDA, CDR2 SQIVND (reference sequence). V shed 6 bases and J shed 2 bases, with 8 bases lying between them. CDR3 size: 14 residues.

The sample holds many counts of this clonotype. The rearrangement joins TRBV6-1 to TRBJ2-7; 10 nucleotides line up with TRBD1. The CDR3 runs to 15 residues. Germline values: CDR1 MNHNS, CDR2 SASEGT. Germline trimming cut 10 bases from V and 3 bases from J; bases unmatched to any gene: 12. The CDR3 protein is CATERTGTGDYEQYF. CDR3 sequence (DNA): TGTGCCACCGAGAGGACCGGGACAGGGGACTACGAGCAGTACTTC.

As DNA, the CDR3 is TGTGCCAGCAGTTTACAAGGGACAGGGGGCGAGACCCAGTACTTC. Translation gives CASSLQGTGGETQYF. The V call is TRBV28, the J call TRBJ2-5; 12 bases agree with TRBD1. CDR1 and CDR2 (germline): MDHEN, SYDVKM. V trimming: 2 bases; J trimming: 5 bases; junction bases outside the gene matches: 3. The CDR3 is 15 amino acids.

The chain is built from TRBV19 and TRBJ2-3, with 14 positions matching TRBD2. CDR3 length: 16 residues. Germline V lookup: CDR1 LNHDA, CDR2 SQIVND (reference sequence). The J segment lost 4 bases and the V segment lost 6 bases, leaving 6 bases of the junction unmatched. CDR3 amino acids: CASRAGTSGRADTQYF. In DNA form, the CDR3 reads TGTGCCAGTAGGGCTGGGACTAGCGGGAGAGCAGATACGCAGTATTTT.

This clonotype was detected a few times. The chain is built from TRBV3-1 and TRBJ1-6, with 7 bases identical to TRBD1. Germline lookup yields CDR1 LGHDT and CDR2 YNNKEL (reference sequence). This CDR3 has 15 amino acids. V gave up 3 bases and J gave up 7 bases; unmatched junction bases: 6. CDR3 region: CASSQTGITNSPLHF. The CDR3 DNA follows: TGTGCCAGCAGCCAGACAGGGATTACCAATTCACCCCTCCACTTT. The full variable domain, its missing parts supplied by reference TRBV3-1 and TRBJ1-6, is DTAVSQTPKYLVTQMGNDKSIKCEQNLGHDTMYWYKQDSKKFLKIMFSYNNKELIINETVPNRFSPKSPDKAHLNLHINSLELGDSAVYFCASSQTGITNSPLHFGNGTRLTVT.

This chain joins TRBV20-1 and TRBJ2-2; 9 bases line up with TRBD1. After removal of 6 bases from V and 8 bases from J, the junction contained 10 bases not matched to a gene. CDR1 and CDR2 from the germline V gene are DFQATT and SNEGSKA (reference sequence). The CDR3 length is 14 residues. Here the CDR3 DNA reads TGCAGTGCCACCGGGACAGGGATAGGGGGGGAGCTGTTTTTT. This gives the protein CSATGTGIGGELFF.

This chain joins TRBV28 and TRBJ1-5, with D possibly matching TRBD1 (5 bases). Trimming took 4 bases from V and 7 from J, leaving 8 bases between them. Germline assignment: CDR1 MDHEN and CDR2 SYDVKM. CDR3 length: 12 amino acids. CDR3 loop: CASSSTVQPQHF. DNA of the CDR3: TGTGCCAGCAGTTCGACAGTCCAGCCCCAGCATTTT.

This clonotype was recorded at least ten times. The V gene is TRBV28, the J gene TRBJ1-2, with D unresolved. Germline CDR1 is MDHEN and CDR2 is SYDVKM. CDR3 size: 12 residues. Trimming took 6 bases from V and 6 from J, leaving 11 bases between them. Here the CDR3 DNA reads TGTGCCAGCAGCCAGGCAATGGATGGCTACACCTTC. The encoded protein is CASSQAMDGYTF.

This chain links TRBV3-1 with TRBJ1-1; D is perhaps TRBD1 (6 bases). This CDR3 is built from 16 residues. Per the germline V gene, CDR1 is LGHDT and CDR2 is YNNKEL (reference sequence). V shed 1 base and J shed 1 base, with 13 bases lying between them. For the CDR3, the DNA is TGTGCCAGCAGCCAAGGAACAGGGAGGGCGAACACTGAAGCTTTCTTT. It specifies CASSQGTGRANTEAFF. Together with reference TRBV3-1 and TRBJ1-1, the CDR3 gives the full variable domain: DTAVSQTPKYLVTQMGNDKSIKCEQNLGHDTMYWYKQDSKKFLKIMFSYNNKELIINETVPNRFSPKSPDKAHLNLHINSLELGDSAVYFCASSQGTGRANTEAFFGQGTRLTVV.

This clonotype occurred a few times. V and J are TRBV12-5 and TRBJ1-5, with D unclear. The CDR3 has 13 amino acids. Germline V gene sequence: CDR1 LGHNT, CDR2 FRNRAP. Trimming pared 1 base from V and 5 bases from J, leaving 6 bases between. The CDR3 loop is CASGLAVDQPQHF. CDR3 sequence (DNA): TGTGCTAGTGGTTTGGCCGTCGATCAGCCCCAGCATTTT.

This sequence joins TRBV28 and TRBJ2-2; D gene uncertain. There are 15 residues in the CDR3. Germline lookup yields CDR1 MDHEN and CDR2 SYDVKM. V lost 6 bases to trimming and J lost 5 bases, with 16 bases between them. As DNA, the CDR3 is TGTGCCAGCAGCCTAAATGCCCCGCCGACCGGGGAGCTGTTTTTT. Residues: CASSLNAPPTGELFF.

This clonotype was seen at least ten times. V is TRBV27 and J is TRBJ2-7; TRBD1 matches 12 bases. The CDR3 is 17 residues long. Germline trimming cut 6 bases from V and 3 bases from J; bases unmatched to any gene: 12. Germline V lookup: CDR1 MNHEY, CDR2 SMNVEV (reference sequence). The CDR3 loop reads CASRLTGQGASDYEQYF. CDR3 sequence (DNA): TGTGCCAGCAGGCTTACGGGACAGGGGGCCTCCGACTACGAGCAGTACTTC.

This rearrangement joins TRBV24-1 to TRBJ1-6; D is perhaps TRBD1 (6 bases). CDR1 KGHDR and CDR2 SFDVKD come from the germline V gene. This CDR3 region has 15 residues. The ends were cut back, 1 base at V and 7 bases at J, with 10 bases in the middle. CDR3 nucleotide sequence: TGTGCCACCAGTGATTTTAAGGGGACAAATTCACCCCTCCACTTT. Protein product: CATSDFKGTNSPLHF.

In this sample, this clonotype turned up many times. The CDR3 nucleotides are TGTGCCAGCAGTCCCACGGGGTACGAGCAGTACTTC. Residues: CASSPTGYEQYF. This chain links TRBV11-3 with TRBJ2-7, with D tentatively TRBD2 (5 bases). The CDR3 runs to 12 residues. V shed 6 bases and J shed 4 bases, with 10 bases lying between them. Germline assignment: CDR1 SGHNT and CDR2 YENEEA.

In its sample, this clonotype was seen many times. The rearrangement links TRBV7-2 to TRBJ2-7; 9 bases fit TRBD2. The germline V gene has CDR1 SGHTA and CDR2 FQGNSA. Germline trimming cut 7 bases from V and 5 bases from J; bases unmatched to any gene: 9. This CDR3 contains 14 residues. This CDR3 reads CASTEGLATHEQYF. The DNA for the CDR3 is TGTGCCAGCACCGAGGGACTAGCTACCCACGAGCAGTACTTC. The full variable domain, in which reference TRBV7-2 and TRBJ2-7 provide the parts outside the CDR3, is GAGVSQSPSNKVTEKGKDVELRCDPISGHTALYWYRQSLGQGLEFLIYFQGNSAPDKSGLPSDRFSAERTGGSVSTLTIQRTQQEDSAVYLCASTEGLATHEQYFGPGTRLTVT.

This clonotype was recorded many times. The CDR3 nucleotides are TGTGCCACGACAGGGATTTATCACACTGAAGCTTTCTTT. Its translation is CATTGIYHTEAFF. V is TRBV10-3 and J is TRBJ1-1; TRBD1 matches 7 bases. Germline values: CDR1 ENHRY, CDR2 SYGVKD. CDR3 length equals 13 residues. The junction had 8 bases not matched to a gene; V was cut back by 10 bases and J by 3 bases.

This clonotype was detected a few times. V usage is TRBV29-1 and J usage is TRBJ1-3; D is undetermined. The CDR3 covers 14 residues. The ends were cut back, 2 bases at V and 0 bases at J, with 8 bases in the middle. Germline V lookup: CDR1 SQVTM, CDR2 ANQGSEA. In nucleotides, the CDR3 is TGCAGCGTTGAATACATACCCTCTGGAAACACCATATATTTT. It translates to CSVEYIPSGNTIYF.

As concerns this clonotype: At one of its ends the junction is not consistent with the germline gene, which may arise from a read error. The rearrangement links TRBV5-1 to TRBJ2-3; 8 bases are a match to TRBD1. CDR3 length: 15 residues. Germline V gives CDR1 SGHRS, CDR2 YFSETQ. The CDR3 DNA reads as TGTGCCAGCAGCACCGGACAGGGCCCAATCGTGTCGCAGTATTTT. It translates to CASSTGQGPIVSQYF.

This clonotype was observed at least ten times. The chain uses TRBV6-5 and TRBJ2-7; TRBD2 aligns across 8 bases. The V segment lost 2 bases and the J segment 3 bases; nucleotides outside the gene matches: 6. Germline V gene data show CDR1 as MNHEY and CDR2 as SVGAGI. This CDR3 comprises 15 residues. CDR3 DNA sequence: TGTGCCAGCAGTTACGGGGAGGCGGGAGGCTACGAGCAGTACTTC. This encodes CASSYGEAGGYEQYF.

This clonotype has at least ten counts. The genes are TRBV3-1 and TRBJ1-2; 7 bases are shared with TRBD1. Looked up from germline, CDR1 is LGHDT and CDR2 is YNNKEL (reference sequence). The junction had 11 bases not matched to a gene; V was cut back by 0 bases and J by 4 bases. The length of the CDR3 is 17 residues. The CDR3 bases are TGTGCCAGCAGCCAAGATTTCGCAGGGGGGACAGCCTATGGCTACACCTTC. This encodes CASSQDFAGGTAYGYTF.